The entry that follows covers one T cell receptor (beta chain) sequence. Two negative PCRs, clearance, or symptom resolution had been documented for recovered Cohort 3 donors. Clones were sequenced by immunoSEQ multiplex PCR, and TCRdb holds only the in-frame ones, with some missing. The sample lists 150,000 or so clones; about three quarters were seen once. The data originate from a study of blood T cell repertoires in COVID-19. V lost 7 bases to trimming and J lost 5 bases, with 11 bases between them. The V gene's germline CDR1 is SNHLY and CDR2 FYNNEI. The CDR3 consists of 12 residues. The specimen sequenced was PBMCs or T cells enriched from blood (not recorded which). The receptor was derived from a woman in her fifties or sixties who had recovered from COVID-19. This rearrangement joins TRBV2 to TRBJ1-1; no clear D. This CDR3 reads CASKGGWTEAFF. DNA for the CDR3: TGTGCCAGCAAGGGAGGGTGGACTGAAGCTTTCTTT. The variable domain in full, completed from reference TRBV2 and TRBJ1-1, reads EPEVTQTPSHQVTQMGQEVILRCVPISNHLYFYWYRQILGQKVEFLVSFYNNEISEKSEIFDDQFSVERPDGSNFTLKIRSTKLEDSAMYFCASKGGWTEAFFGQGTRLTVV.